Sequencing of this T cell receptor beta chain was carried out in a study of T cell responses to AZD1222 COVID-19 vaccine (dated by TCRdb to about 2021). A note on the overall study: AZD1222 recipients whose second dose came at about 4 weeks and those whose second dose came at about 12 weeks were combined into one group, since spike-specific TCR depth and breadth did not differ between the two schedules. TCR sequencing was performed for roughly 250 trial participants, of whom around 200 were given two doses of AZD1222 and around 25 were given two doses of MenACWY control vaccine. Trial participants were enrolled into age subgroups of 18-55, 56-69 and 70-plus years, which contained 148, 28 and 57 TCR-sequenced participants, respectively. The paper as a whole reports these results and caveats: Only five to seven AZD1222 recipients were SARS-CoV-2 seropositive at baseline, limiting conclusions about previously exposed vaccinees. Nearly half of unique spike-specific TCRs reportedly recognized epitopes outside regions mutated in the B.1.351 and B.1.1.7 variants. A significant rise in spike-specific TCR breadth and depth was observed after two AZD1222 doses relative to day 0 and relative to MenACWY recipients. Participants were mostly white British and included more females than males, and it was suggested by the authors that clonal diversity may have been underestimated. Because no day 14 peak-response samples were available, repertoires were characterized only after the peak T cell response. In the small 56-69-year group, the increase in depth fell short of significance, most likely because of low power. The whole spike protein was spanned by vaccine-associated CD4 TCRs, and dominant responses were seen in regions 160-218 and 743-854.

Trimming removed 6 bases from V and 9 bases from J, leaving 12 bases between the germline ends. Per the germline V gene (reference sequence), DFQATT is the CDR1 and SNEGSKA is the CDR2. The CDR3 spans 11 residues, from the cysteine through the phenylalanine. Kept here is only the CDR3 DNA, which spans 33 bases and is read in frame from base 1. This clone was picked up a small number of times. The target of this receptor is not known. No much larger clone is present one base from it, and per-base qualities are unavailable. The time point label corresponds to: baseline before first vaccination. Samples from vaccinated people were obtained from the UK trials COV001 and COV002, which included a single-blind randomized controlled phase 2/3 trial of AZD1222 (ChAdOx1 nCoV-19) in healthy adults. Trial participant PBMC samples were collected at day 0 and day 28 after the second dose for TCRbeta chain sequencing.

The CDR3 regions of human TCRbeta chains were analyzed by immunosequencing. The authors processed their data as follows. Repertoire TCRs were matched against a reference library of SARS-CoV-2-specific TCRs generated with the MIRA antigen-specificity platform. Breadth meant the fraction of unique TCRs that were SARS-CoV-2-associated, whereas depth meant the fraction of total T cells that were SARS-CoV-2-associated. Using the MIRA data, each spike-specific TCR was assigned both to the spike region to which the TCR was reactive and to a CD4 or CD8 class. Log10-transformed breadth and depth values were compared by one-way ANOVA with Sidak's multiple comparisons tests. TCRdb retrieved this table from immuneACCESS and kept in-frame rearrangements only. Not all clones are present; in checked studies, unresolved V genes account for under half, and no reason is known for the remainder. From that table come the V and J calls and clone size; the DNA was used to work out D and trimming. A total of approximately 140,000 clones appear in this sample, around nine tenths of them only once. Of the sample, roughly 5.5% is held by the ten largest clones.

The source was peripheral blood, collected on day 0 of AZD1222 vaccination. The sequence came from an adult in good health. This chain joins TRBV20-1 to TRBJ2-1, with the D gene uncertain. The CDR3 reads as follows: CSASWGAEQFF. At the DNA level, the sequence is TGCAGTGCGAGTTGGGGTGCTGAGCAGTTCTTC.